This is a list of T cell receptor beta chains from one sample in a study of STAT3 mutations in large granular lymphocyte leukemia. Sequenced by immunoSEQ multiplex PCR; TCRdb stores in-frame clones only, minus some. In the table there are about 3,700 clones, more than 35% of which are singletons. The sequenced sample consisted of peripheral blood mononuclear cells. These receptors all come from a man aged 55 to 70 with T-cell large granular lymphocyte leukemia. Some clones in this sample may be carry-over from other donors' samples. CDR3s include the opening cysteine and the closing phenylalanine or tryptophan. A D gene is named only where the DNA matches it firmly. Rows may omit the clone size; those that give it use once, few, many or a size class.

TRBJ2-7	-	few	TRBV7-3	CASSPEAGGYEQYF
TRBJ1-5	TRBD1	few	TRBV6-6	CASCLGQGTQPQHF
TRBJ2-7	-	few	TRBV7-9	CASSSGRYEQYF
TRBJ1-5	-	few	TRBV10-2	CASKGHSGDQPQHF
TRBJ1-5	-	-	TRBV28	CASSLVGGGQPQHF
TRBJ1-5	-	-	TRBV6-6	CASSQGNQPQHF
TRBJ2-3	TRBD2	-	TRBV5-5	CASSLVRGGGGDTQYF
TRBJ2-5	-	-	TRBV5-4	CASSAGGGRQTQYF
TRBJ2-6	-	-	TRBV6-5	CASGLLGAGANVLTF
TRBJ2-1	TRBD1	few	TRBV5-1	CASSAGTGGSNEQFF
TRBJ2-2	TRBD2	few	TRBV5-1	CASSLASGSSGELFF
TRBJ2-6	-	few	TRBV28	CASSPPLSGANVLTF
TRBJ2-5	-	-	TRBV5-1	CASSLLLAETQYF
TRBJ2-2	-	-	TRBV5-6	CASRPTGTNTGELFF
TRBJ1-5	-	-	TRBV5-1	CASSPGLGGNQPQHF